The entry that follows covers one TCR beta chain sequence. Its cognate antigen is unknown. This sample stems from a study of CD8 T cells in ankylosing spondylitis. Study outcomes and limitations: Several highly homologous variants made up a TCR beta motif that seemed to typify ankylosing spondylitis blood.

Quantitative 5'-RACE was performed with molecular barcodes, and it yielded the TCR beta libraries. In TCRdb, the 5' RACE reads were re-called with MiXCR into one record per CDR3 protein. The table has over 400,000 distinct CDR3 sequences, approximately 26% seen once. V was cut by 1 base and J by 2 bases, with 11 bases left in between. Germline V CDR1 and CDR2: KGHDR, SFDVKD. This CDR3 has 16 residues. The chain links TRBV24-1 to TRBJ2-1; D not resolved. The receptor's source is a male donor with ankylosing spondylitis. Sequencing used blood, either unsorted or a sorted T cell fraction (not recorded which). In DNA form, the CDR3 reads TGTGCCACCAGTGATTTAGGCGGTAAGACCTACAATGAGCAGTTCTTC. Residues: CATSDLGGKTYNEQFF.